This passage covers 30 T cell receptor beta chains from one sample sequenced in a study of PD-L1 blockade in urothelial cancer. Time point: pretreatment peripheral blood. Repertoires were generated with immunoSEQ multiplex PCR, while TCRdb's copy carries only in-frame clones and drops some. The table has 100,000 to 150,000 clones, about 81% seen once; the top ten hold 2.5% to 4%. The specimen comprised PBMCs, sampled around atezolizumab (anti-PD-L1) treatment. All receptors come from a man aged 45-65 years with urothelial cancer.

This chain connects TRBV18 to TRBJ2-1, with TRBD1 as a possible D gene (5 bases). The CDR3 extends over 14 amino acids. Germline CDR1 is KGHSH and CDR2 is LQKENI. Trimming removed 0 bases at V and 8 bases at J, with 11 bases between. Written as DNA, the CDR3 is TGTGCCAGCTCACCACCTGCAGGGATCGATGAGCAGTTCTTC. This codes for CASSPPAGIDEQFF.

This clone was seen only once. The genes are TRBV28 and TRBJ1-3; D is possibly TRBD1 (6 bases). There are 16 residues in the CDR3. V was trimmed by 6 bases and J by 5 bases, leaving 20 bases between them. Germline CDR1 reads MDHEN; CDR2 reads SYDVKM. CDR3 bases: TGTGCCAGCAGCAACGCTCCAGTAGGGGACAGAAACACCATATATTTT. This translates into CASSNAPVGDRNTIYF.

This clone has just one count. V is TRBV6-4 and J is TRBJ2-1; 7 bases fit TRBD1. Germline CDR1 is MRHNA and CDR2 is SNTAGT. Losses at the gene ends were 6 bases for V and 4 bases for J; bases not matched to a gene: 9. The CDR3 is 15 residues long. CDR3 in amino acids: CASRLPGQPYNEQFF. CDR3 nucleotide sequence: TGTGCCAGCAGGCTACCGGGACAGCCGTACAATGAGCAGTTCTTC.

The chain employs TRBV6-6 and TRBJ1-1; D remains ambiguous. Germline CDR1 reads MNHNY; CDR2 reads SVGAGI (reference sequence). The V gene lost 2 bases and the J gene lost 2 bases, with 15 bases spanning the gap. The CDR3 spans 16 residues. The CDR3 spells CASSYVQTRLNTEAFF. The CDR3 region has the DNA TGTGCCAGCAGTTACGTCCAGACCCGACTCAACACTGAAGCTTTCTTT.

This clone was seen more than once but under ten times. This chain connects TRBV10-3 to TRBJ1-6, with TRBD1 matching 8 bases. Germline V lookup: CDR1 ENHRY, CDR2 SYGVKD. The CDR3 has 15 amino acids. J was trimmed by 5 bases and V by 4 bases; bases with no gene match: 4. In DNA form, the CDR3 reads TGTGCCATCAGTGGGGGACAGGTTGATAATTCACCCCTCCACTTT. Amino acid sequence: CAISGGQVDNSPLHF.

The gene calls are TRBV5-8 and TRBJ2-1, with D maybe TRBD2 (6 bases). Trimming removed 6 bases at V and 4 bases at J, with 17 bases between. Germline CDR1 SGHTS, CDR2 YDEGEE. The CDR3 runs 15 residues. CDR3 DNA: TGTGCCAGCAATACGGGACTCTACCTTTACAATGAGCAGTTCTTC. Its protein product is CASNTGLYLYNEQFF.

The J gene is TRBJ1-2, the V gene TRBV6-5; D gene ambiguous. CDR3 length: 15 amino acids. CDR1 is MNHEY and CDR2 is SVGAGI in the germline V gene. With 5 bases removed from V and 4 bases from J, the gap between germline ends came to 17 bases. The chain's CDR3 is CASSHSPVTSYGYTF. The CDR3 DNA reads as TGTGCCAGCAGTCATTCTCCCGTAACTAGCTATGGCTACACCTTC.

The rearrangement links TRBV19 to TRBJ1-5; the D gene is possibly TRBD1 (5 bases). Trimming cost V 6 bases and J 3 bases, with 9 bases left between them. This CDR3 has 13 residues. CDR1 LNHDA and CDR2 SQIVND come from the germline V gene (reference sequence). The CDR3 region has the DNA TGTGCCAGTAGATTACAGGTCAATCAGCCCCAGCATTTT. It is translated as CASRLQVNQPQHF.

This rearrangement joins TRBV5-6 to TRBJ2-5; 7 bases match TRBD1. Losses at the gene ends were 4 bases for V and 9 bases for J; bases not matched to a gene: 6. The germline gives CDR1 SGHDT, CDR2 YYEEEE. The length of the CDR3 is 12 residues. CDR3: CASSTTQGSQYF. The CDR3 nucleotides read TGTGCCAGCAGCACTACACAGGGGTCCCAGTACTTC.

V usage is TRBV2 and J usage is TRBJ2-7; D is perhaps TRBD1 (7 bases). Per germline, CDR1 SNHLY and CDR2 FYNNEI. The CDR3 totals 12 residues. V lost 6 bases and J lost 4, with 10 bases in between. For the CDR3, the DNA is TGTGCCAGCAGGGCAGGGGGGTACGAGCAGTACTTC. Translation gives CASRAGGYEQYF.

V is TRBV9 and J is TRBJ2-3; D gene unclear. CDR3 size: 14 residues. Trimming took 0 bases from V and 4 from J, leaving 9 bases between them. Germline V gives CDR1 SGDLS, CDR2 YYNGEE. The CDR3 bases are TGTGCCAGCAGCGTAGATAGCAGCCCAGATACGCAGTATTTT. Amino acid sequence: CASSVDSSPDTQYF.

The chain joins TRBV28 to TRBJ2-7; 9 bases match TRBD1. V lost 6 bases, J lost 0 bases, and 9 bases stayed unmatched. This CDR3 spans 16 amino acids. Germline assignment: CDR1 MDHEN and CDR2 SYDVKM. This chain's CDR3 is CASSDPGQGGSYEQYF. The CDR3 nucleotides read TGTGCCAGCAGCGATCCGGGACAGGGAGGCTCCTACGAGCAGTACTTC.

The chain uses TRBV30 and TRBJ2-7; 9 bases match TRBD1. Germline V gives CDR1 GTSNPN, CDR2 SVGIG (reference sequence). The ends lost 1 base at V and 5 bases at J; junction bases unmatched: 6. CDR3 length equals 14 residues. As DNA, the CDR3 is TGTGCCTGGAGTGCGGGGACAGGGTCCCACGAGCAGTACTTC. It is translated as CAWSAGTGSHEQYF.

J is TRBJ1-5 and V is TRBV5-6, with D possibly TRBD1 on 6 matching bases. Trimming pared 1 base from V and 3 bases from J, leaving 8 bases between. The CDR3 loop spans 14 amino acids. Germline V gene sequence: CDR1 SGHDT, CDR2 YYEEEE. The DNA of the CDR3 is TGTGCCAGCAGCTTGAGGGACAACAATCAGCCCCAGCATTTT. Translating gives CASSLRDNNQPQHF.

This sequence joins TRBV11-3 and TRBJ2-1; D not certain. From germline, CDR1 is SGHNT and CDR2 YENEEA. The V gene lost 4 bases and the J gene lost 5 bases, with 6 bases spanning the gap. This CDR3 region has 12 residues. The CDR3, as DNA: TGTGCCAGCAGCTCCTTAAACAATGAGCAGTTCTTC. Its protein is CASSSLNNEQFF.

The rearrangement joins TRBV19 to TRBJ2-1; TRBD2 is a possible D gene (6 bases). V dropped 1 base and J dropped 6 bases, with 13 bases sitting between them. The CDR3 runs 15 residues. From germline, CDR1 is LNHDA and CDR2 SQIVND (reference sequence). The chain's CDR3 is CASSIGGLVRNEQFF. The DNA for the CDR3 is TGTGCCAGTAGTATAGGGGGACTTGTACGCAATGAGCAGTTCTTC. The full variable domain, rest sourced from reference TRBV19 and TRBJ2-1, is DGGITQSPKYLFRKEGQNVTLSCEQNLNHDAMYWYRQDPGQGLRLIYYSQIVNDFQKGDIAEGYSVSREKKESFPLTVTSAQKNPTAFYLCASSIGGLVRNEQFFGPGTRLTVL.

V gene TRBV6-6 combines with J gene TRBJ1-3, with D maybe TRBD1 (5 bases). CDR1 is MNHNY and CDR2 is SVGAGI in the germline V gene (reference sequence). V lost 6 bases to trimming and J lost 2 bases, with 11 bases between them. The CDR3 loop spans 14 amino acids. The CDR3 DNA reads TGTGCCAGCAGCAAAGCAGGGACTGGAAACACCATATATTTT. Translation: CASSKAGTGNTIYF.

The chain is built from TRBV6-6 and TRBJ2-2, with 11 bases matching TRBD1. CDR1 and CDR2 from the germline V gene are MNHNY and SVGAGI (reference sequence). V lost 6 bases to trimming and J lost 9 bases; unmatched junction nucleotides: 12. The CDR3 contains 16 residues. The CDR3 loop reads CASRIAVDRGRRELFF. The CDR3, as DNA: TGTGCCAGCAGAATCGCCGTGGACAGGGGGCGCCGGGAGCTGTTTTTT.

The chain recombines TRBV5-1 with TRBJ1-5, with 8 bases aligning to TRBD1. The CDR3 runs 15 residues. The germline V gene has CDR1 SGHRS and CDR2 YFSETQ. V lost 4 bases and J lost 4; bases outside the gene matches: 7. In DNA, the CDR3 is TGCGCCAGCAGCCCCGGACAGGGACTAAATCAGCCCCAGCATTTT. Translating gives CASSPGQGLNQPQHF. The variable domain in full, with the rest retrieved from reference TRBV5-1 and TRBJ1-5, is KAGVTQTPRYLIKTRGQQVTLSCSPISGHRSVSWYQQTPGQGLQFLFEYFSETQRNKGNFPGRFSGRQFSNSRSEMNVSTLELGDSALYLCASSPGQGLNQPQHFGDGTRLSIL.

The rearrangement joins TRBV28 to TRBJ1-1; no firm D call. Germline lookup yields CDR1 MDHEN and CDR2 SYDVKM. The CDR3 covers 11 residues. V was clipped by 8 bases and J by 4 bases, with 8 bases between them. The CDR3 here is CASHSGTEAFF. The CDR3 coding sequence is TGTGCCAGCCACTCCGGCACTGAAGCTTTCTTT.

The chain has TRBV7-8 and TRBJ2-7; D possibly corresponds to TRBD2 (5 bases). There are 13 residues in the CDR3. Germline CDR1 is SGHVS and CDR2 is FQNEAQ. The V gene lost 4 bases and the J gene lost 7 bases, with 14 bases spanning the gap. DNA for the CDR3: TGTGCCAGCAGCTCCCCGGGCGGGTGGGAGCAGTACTTC. As protein: CASSSPGGWEQYF.

J is TRBJ2-7 and V is TRBV4-1, with 8 bases lining up with TRBD2. J lost 1 base, V lost 0 bases, and 5 bases had no gene match. This CDR3 comprises 16 residues. Germline V gene data show CDR1 as MGHRA and CDR2 as YSYEKL. The CDR3 region is CASSQESGSASYEQYF. Written as DNA, the CDR3 is TGCGCCAGCAGCCAAGAAAGCGGGAGTGCGTCCTACGAGCAGTACTTC.

The V and J genes are TRBV9 and TRBJ2-2; maybe TRBD2 (6 bases). Germline CDR1 reads SGDLS; CDR2 reads YYNGEE. Trimming removed 0 bases from V and 0 bases from J, with 6 bases in between. The CDR3 length is 15 residues. For the CDR3, the DNA is TGTGCCAGCAGCGTAGGGACTACGAACACCGGGGAGCTGTTTTTT. Translation gives CASSVGTTNTGELFF.

The chain combines TRBV9 with TRBJ2-2; tentative D call: TRBD2 (6 bases). V lost 4 bases, J lost 1 base, and 17 bases lay in between. The CDR3 is 17 amino acids. Germline V gene data show CDR1 as SGDLS and CDR2 as YYNGEE. For the CDR3, the DNA is TGTGCCAGCAGCCCCTATGGGGGAGGACTGAACACCGGGGAGCTGTTTTTT. This encodes CASSPYGGGLNTGELFF.

The chain couples TRBV11-2 to TRBJ1-2; D remains ambiguous. The CDR3 has 13 residues. Deletions cut 7 bases from V and 8 bases from J, with 17 bases between. Germline V lookup: CDR1 SGHAT, CDR2 FQNNGV. CDR3 protein: CASKESWSGGYTF. CDR3 DNA sequence: TGTGCCAGCAAGGAAAGTTGGAGTGGAGGCTACACCTTC.

This chain connects TRBV30 to TRBJ2-1; 7 bases match TRBD1. The germline gives CDR1 GTSNPN, CDR2 SVGIG (reference sequence). The V segment lost 6 bases and the J segment 3 bases; nucleotides outside the gene matches: 8. This CDR3 has 14 residues. CDR3 nucleotides: TGTGCCTGTACTACAGGGGCTAGCTACAATGAGCAGTTCTTC. Amino acids: CACTTGASYNEQFF.

This chain connects TRBV27 to TRBJ2-7; tentatively, D is TRBD1 (6 bases). V lost 3 bases, J lost 6 bases, and 12 bases lay in between. CDR1 is MNHEY, CDR2 SMNVEV, per germline (reference sequence). This CDR3 region has 13 residues. The CDR3 loop is CASSLQQGGEQYF. The CDR3 DNA sequence: TGTGCCAGCAGTTTGCAACAGGGTGGCGAGCAGTACTTC.

This clone has only a few counts. This rearrangement joins TRBV6-6 to TRBJ2-2; D is possibly TRBD1 (6 bases). Trimming removed 6 bases from V and 6 bases from J, with 11 bases in between. Germline CDR1 and CDR2: MNHNY and SVGAGI (reference sequence). The CDR3 runs to 13 residues. DNA of the CDR3: TGTGCCAGCAGAACCACAGGGTCCGGGGAGCTGTTTTTT. As protein: CASRTTGSGELFF.

V gene TRBV6-6 combines with J gene TRBJ2-7; D possibly corresponds to TRBD2 (6 bases). With 5 bases removed from V and 2 bases from J, the gap between germline ends came to 16 bases. CDR1 is MNHNY, CDR2 SVGAGI, per germline (reference sequence). The CDR3 has 15 amino acids. The CDR3 protein is CASSGERVGPYEQYF. For the CDR3, the DNA is TGTGCCAGCAGTGGAGAGCGGGTCGGCCCCTACGAGCAGTACTTC.

The CDR3 is CASKRTSGRSDEQFF. CDR3 sequence (DNA): TGCGCCAGTAAGAGGACTAGCGGGAGATCGGATGAGCAGTTCTTC. This rearrangement joins TRBV5-1 to TRBJ2-1; 13 bases are shared with TRBD2. Per the germline V gene, CDR1 is SGHRS and CDR2 is YFSETQ. Trimming cost V 8 bases and J 8 bases; bases outside gene matches: 10. CDR3 length: 15 residues.